The 17 T cell receptor beta chains below were found in one sample sequenced in a study of blood T cell repertoires in COVID-19. Repertoires were generated with immunoSEQ multiplex PCR, while TCRdb's copy carries only in-frame clones and drops some. The sample consists of some 220,000 clones, about nine tenths of them appearing once. The sequencing input was PBMCs or T cells enriched from blood (not recorded which). These receptors were obtained from a woman aged 35 to 49 with acute COVID-19.

J is TRBJ1-4 and V is TRBV10-3, with D unresolved. CDR3 size: 11 residues. Germline CDR1 reads ENHRY; CDR2 reads SYGVKD. The ends were cut back, 11 bases at V and 8 bases at J, with 12 bases in the middle. CDR3 coding DNA: TGTGCCGCCTCCTCCGGGGAAAAACTGTTTTTT. It yields the protein CAASSGEKLFF.

In its sample, this clone was seen once. J is TRBJ1-1 and V is TRBV19, with D perhaps matching TRBD1 (6 bases). This CDR3 contains 13 residues. Germline V gene lookup returns CDR1 LNHDA and CDR2 SQIVND (reference sequence). V gave up 7 bases and J gave up 1 base, with 10 bases separating them. CDR3 DNA: TGTGCCAGTAAACAGGGTCCGAACACTGAAGCTTTCTTT. This codes for CASKQGPNTEAFF.

V and J are TRBV27 and TRBJ1-2, with a possible D match to TRBD1 (5 bases). The CDR3 spans 14 residues. The V and J ends lost 3 bases and 3 bases respectively, with 11 bases between them. Per the germline V gene, CDR1 is MNHEY and CDR2 is SMNVEV (reference sequence). This CDR3 reads CASSFSGRDYGYTF. The CDR3 nucleotides are TGTGCCAGCAGTTTCTCAGGGAGGGACTATGGCTACACCTTC.

This sequence joins TRBV5-1 and TRBJ1-1, with a tentative D call TRBD1 (5 bases). This CDR3 comprises 15 residues. CDR1 is SGHRS, CDR2 YFSETQ, per germline. Deletions cut 2 bases from V and 2 bases from J, with 13 bases between. The DNA for the CDR3 is TGCGCCAGCAGCTTTGACAGTACTGGTAACACTGAAGCTTTCTTT. Translating it yields CASSFDSTGNTEAFF. The full variable domain, in which reference TRBV5-1 and TRBJ1-1 provide the parts outside the CDR3, is KAGVTQTPRYLIKTRGQQVTLSCSPISGHRSVSWYQQTPGQGLQFLFEYFSETQRNKGNFPGRFSGRQFSNSRSEMNVSTLELGDSALYLCASSFDSTGNTEAFFGQGTRLTVV.

The chain couples TRBV27 to TRBJ2-5, with TRBD2 matching over 12 bases. Germline V CDR1 and CDR2: MNHEY, SMNVEV (reference sequence). With V trimmed by 2 bases and J by 7 bases, 8 bases remained unmatched. This CDR3 spans 16 amino acids. CDR3 nucleotides: TGTGCCAGCAGTTTAAGGGCTAGCGGGGGGGTAGGGACCCAGTACTTC. This gives the protein CASSLRASGGVGTQYF.

The chain recombines TRBV7-2 with TRBJ1-5; D uncertain. V gave up 3 bases and J gave up 0 bases, with 9 bases separating them. The germline V gene has CDR1 SGHTA and CDR2 FQGNSA. The CDR3 spans 15 residues. The CDR3 DNA reads as TGTGCCAGCAGCTTCACTAGCCATAGCAATCAGCCCCAGCATTTT. Protein product: CASSFTSHSNQPQHF.

The gene calls are TRBV10-3 and TRBJ2-7, with TRBD1 identical over 9 bases. CDR1 and CDR2 from the germline V gene are ENHRY and SYGVKD. Losses at the gene ends were 8 bases for V and 2 bases for J; bases not matched to a gene: 4. CDR3 length equals 13 residues. The CDR3 sequence: CAIGGQGTYEQYF. Written as DNA, the CDR3 is TGTGCCATCGGGGGACAGGGCACCTACGAGCAGTACTTC.

This chain uses TRBV11-1 with TRBJ2-7, with TRBD2 as a possible D gene (6 bases). Deletions cut 3 bases from V and 3 bases from J, with 15 bases between. The CDR3 is 15 amino acids. Germline loops: CDR1 SGHAT, CDR2 FQDESV (reference sequence). The CDR3 sequence is CASSLLRDLNYEQYF. CDR3 nucleotides: TGTGCCAGCAGCTTGCTCCGGGACTTGAACTACGAGCAGTACTTC.

The chain couples TRBV7-9 to TRBJ2-2, with a possible D match to TRBD1 (5 bases). Trimming left V 6 bases short and J 5 bases short, with 19 bases between. Germline V gene data show CDR1 as SEHNR and CDR2 as FQNEAQ (reference sequence). This CDR3 comprises 16 residues. The CDR3 loop reads CASRQAGLAPTGELFF. CDR3 DNA sequence: TGTGCCAGCAGGCAAGCAGGGTTGGCCCCTACCGGGGAGCTGTTTTTT.

The CDR3 region has the DNA TGCAGTGCTAGTTTAGGGTACGGAGGGAATCAGCCCCAGCATTTT. Translation: CSASLGYGGNQPQHF. The chain links TRBV20-1 to TRBJ1-5; D is uncertain. Per the germline V gene, CDR1 is DFQATT and CDR2 is SNEGSKA (reference sequence). The V and J ends lost 3 bases and 4 bases respectively, with 16 bases between them. CDR3 length: 15 residues.

The rearrangement links TRBV5-6 to TRBJ1-2; TRBD1 matches 7 bases. CDR1 and CDR2 from the germline V gene are SGHDT and YYEEEE. The trim removed 2 bases at V and 6 bases at J, leaving 10 bases unmatched. The CDR3 contains 15 residues. The CDR3: CASSFKTGEVDGYTF. The CDR3 nucleotides read TGTGCCAGCAGCTTTAAAACAGGGGAAGTCGATGGCTACACCTTC.

CDR3 protein: CASSSRTGNTEAFF. The CDR3 nucleotides read TGCGCCAGCAGCTCGAGGACAGGAAACACTGAAGCTTTCTTT. The chain uses TRBV5-1 and TRBJ1-1; TRBD1 agrees at 7 bases. Per the germline V gene, CDR1 is SGHRS and CDR2 is YFSETQ. The CDR3 sequence is 14 residues long. The V and J ends lost 3 bases and 2 bases, in that order; junction bases with no gene match: 4. Complete variable domain (other parts from reference TRBV5-1 and TRBJ1-1): KAGVTQTPRYLIKTRGQQVTLSCSPISGHRSVSWYQQTPGQGLQFLFEYFSETQRNKGNFPGRFSGRQFSNSRSEMNVSTLELGDSALYLCASSSRTGNTEAFFGQGTRLTVV.

The chain links TRBV3-1 (or the pseudogene TRBV3-2) to TRBJ1-5, with 9 bases aligning to TRBD1. After removal of 9 bases from V and 5 bases from J, the junction contained 2 bases not matched to a gene. This CDR3 contains 12 residues. Germline V gene data show CDR1 as LGHDT and CDR2 as YNNKEL (reference sequence). CDR3 sequence (DNA): TGTGCCAGTCGGACAGGGGATCAGCCCCAGCATTTT. This gives the protein CASRTGDQPQHF.

The DNA of the CDR3 is TGCGCCAGCAGCTCGACATCAACTAATGAAAAACTGTTTTTT. Its protein is CASSSTSTNEKLFF. This chain links TRBV5-1 with TRBJ1-4, with unresolved D. The CDR3 consists of 14 residues. Per germline, CDR1 SGHRS and CDR2 YFSETQ. V lost 3 bases and J 0 bases, leaving 6 bases between the germline ends.

This chain joins TRBV7-9 and TRBJ2-5; tentatively, D is TRBD2 (5 bases). This CDR3 has 14 amino acids. Per the germline V gene, CDR1 is SEHNR and CDR2 is FQNEAQ (reference sequence). The germline V and J ends were trimmed by 2 bases and 3 bases, with 10 bases remaining between them. The CDR3 loop is CASSLNSGKETQYF. CDR3 nucleotide sequence: TGTGCCAGCAGCTTAAATTCGGGGAAAGAGACCCAGTACTTC.

A note on this clone: At one end the junction does not follow the germline gene, possibly because of a read error. In nucleotides, the CDR3 is TGCGCCAGCAGCCCTGGGGGAGGGGTCTCCAACAATGAGCAGTTCTTC. The encoded protein is CASSPGGGVSNNEQFF. The chain combines TRBV5-1 with TRBJ2-1; 7 nucleotides align to TRBD2. The germline gives CDR1 SGHRS, CDR2 YFSETQ. CDR3 length: 16 residues. The full variable domain, completed using reference TRBV5-1 and TRBJ2-1, is KAGVTQTPRYLIKTRGQQVTLSCSPISGHRSVSWYQQTPGQGLQFLFEYFSETQRNKGNFPGRFSGRQFSNSRSEMNVSTLELGDSALYLCASSPGGGVSNNEQFFGPGTRLTVL.

CDR3 sequence (DNA): TGTGCCAGCAGCCGAGGTAGCAGCTATGGCTACACCTTC. Translating it yields CASSRGSSYGYTF. The chain has TRBV3-1 (or the pseudogene TRBV3-2) and TRBJ1-2, with unresolved D. Germline CDR1 and CDR2: LGHDT and YNNKEL (reference sequence). CDR3 length equals 13 residues. Between the trimmed V and J ends, which lost 4 bases and 4 bases, there was a span of 10 bases.